This is a list of T cell receptor beta chains from one sample in a study of CXCR3-negative and CXCR3-positive naive CD8 T cells. No DNA is given; TCRdb re-called the 5' RACE reads and lists each CDR3 protein once. This sample contains about 62,000 distinct CDR3 sequences. Sample: naive CXCR3- CD8+ T cells from blood. The receptors come from a human donor in good health. Some clones in this sample may be carry-over from other donors' samples. The CDR3 runs from the conserved cysteine through the conserved F or W. Expanded clones are given a class, and other clones once, few, many or no size at all.

V: TRBV29-1
J: TRBJ1-4
size: .
length: 13
CDR3: CSVVGKAGEKLFF

V: TRBV7-9
J: TRBJ2-3
size: .
length: 12
CDR3: CASSLIRDTQYF

V: TRBV4-3
J: TRBJ1-1
size: .
length: 15
CDR3: CASSQGEGVGTEAFF

V: TRBV7-2
J: TRBJ2-6
size: .
length: 18
CDR3: CASSPPGAYLSGANVLTF

V: TRBV11-2
J: TRBJ2-3
size: .
length: 17
CDR3: CASSSGLAGGNTDTQYF

V: TRBV5-5
J: TRBJ2-4
size: .
length: 16
CDR3: CASTIGPAEGENIQYF

V: TRBV10-3
J: TRBJ1-1
size: .
length: 15
CDR3: CAIGGAETLNTEAFF

V: TRBV6-1
J: TRBJ1-3
size: .
length: 14
CDR3: CASGLVGSGNTIYF

V: TRBV4-2
J: TRBJ2-1
size: .
length: 15
CDR3: CASSQDQGGVDEQFF

V: TRBV6-2/TRBV6-3
J: TRBJ2-5
size: .
length: 14
CDR3: CASSQGQGQKTQYF

V: TRBV5-1
J: TRBJ2-5
size: .
length: 16
CDR3: CASSLRGPPHQETQYF

V: TRBV28
J: TRBJ2-1
size: .
length: 14
CDR3: CASSHQDRPHEQFF

V: TRBV7-3
J: TRBJ2-4
size: medium-sized
length: 16
CDR3: CASSTPRTLAKNIQYF

V: TRBV5-1
J: TRBJ2-3
size: .
length: 15
CDR3: CASSLSSGGTDTQYF

V: TRBV3-1
J: TRBJ1-1
size: .
length: 15
CDR3: CASSQLQGADTEAFF

V: TRBV14
J: TRBJ2-7
size: .
length: 15
CDR3: CASSQGQGEAYEQYF

V: TRBV14
J: TRBJ2-2
size: .
length: 16
CDR3: CASSPGSFGHTGELFF

V: TRBV4-3
J: TRBJ2-6
size: .
length: 16
CDR3: CASSQDVSSGANVLTF

V: TRBV6-5
J: TRBJ2-7
size: .
length: 14
CDR3: CATTDGSDSYEQYF

V: TRBV7-9
J: TRBJ2-3
size: .
length: 18
CDR3: CASSLPAGGTNGADTQYF

V: TRBV6-2/TRBV6-3
J: TRBJ2-2
size: .
length: 16
CDR3: CASSLDRGRGTGELFF

V: TRBV21-1
J: TRBJ2-3
size: .
length: 16
CDR3: CASTPIAGGPGDTQYF

V: TRBV6-2/TRBV6-3
J: TRBJ2-3
size: .
length: 13
CDR3: CASHRTLTDTQYF

V: TRBV20-1
J: TRBJ2-7
size: .
length: 15
CDR3: CSARDLSGGPYEQYF

V: TRBV23-1
J: TRBJ2-1
size: .
length: 15
CDR3: CASSQPGQGRNEQFF

V: TRBV7-2
J: TRBJ2-5
size: .
length: 18
CDR3: CASSLESQRGGNQETQYF

V: TRBV7-8
J: TRBJ1-4
size: .
length: 18
CDR3: CASSPHPGQGASNEKLFF

V: TRBV20-1
J: TRBJ2-7
size: .
length: 16
CDR3: CSATMGAWDSSYEQYF

V: TRBV29-1
J: TRBJ2-7
size: .
length: 13
CDR3: CSVIFRGFYEQYF

V: TRBV30
J: TRBJ1-4
size: .
length: 12
CDR3: CAWSHDYEKLFF

V: TRBV28
J: TRBJ2-1
size: .
length: 18
CDR3: CASSWTSGGLPPYNEQFF

V: TRBV29-1
J: TRBJ2-5
size: .
length: 13
CDR3: CSAPLSGQETQYF

V: TRBV5-1
J: TRBJ2-2
size: .
length: 15
CDR3: CASRGAGESTGELFF

V: TRBV28
J: TRBJ2-1
size: .
length: 17
CDR3: CASSLGPSGGTYNEQFF

V: TRBV29-1
J: TRBJ2-3
size: .
length: 17
CDR3: CSKKGVWLAGGPDTQYF

V: TRBV4-1
J: TRBJ1-5
size: .
length: 15
CDR3: CASSQESGTVISQHF

V: TRBV28
J: TRBJ2-3
size: .
length: 15
CDR3: CASSLRGSSTDTQYF

V: TRBV29-1
J: TRBJ1-6
size: .
length: 20
CDR3: CSVGYVPSTSMSSYNSPLHF

V: TRBV12-3/TRBV12-4
J: TRBJ1-5
size: .
length: 14
CDR3: CASRIQGFNQPQHF